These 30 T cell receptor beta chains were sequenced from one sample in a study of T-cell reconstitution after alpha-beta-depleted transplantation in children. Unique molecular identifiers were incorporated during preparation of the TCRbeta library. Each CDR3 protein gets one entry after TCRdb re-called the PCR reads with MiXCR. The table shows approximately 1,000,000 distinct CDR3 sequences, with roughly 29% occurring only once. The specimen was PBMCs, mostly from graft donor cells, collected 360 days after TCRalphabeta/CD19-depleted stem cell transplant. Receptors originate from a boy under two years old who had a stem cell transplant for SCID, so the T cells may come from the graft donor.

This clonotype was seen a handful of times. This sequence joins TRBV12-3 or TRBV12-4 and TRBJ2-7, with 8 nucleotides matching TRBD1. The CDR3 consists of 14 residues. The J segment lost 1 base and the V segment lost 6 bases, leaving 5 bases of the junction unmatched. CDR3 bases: TGTGCCAGCAGAGCAGGGGGCCCGTCCTACGAGCAGTACTTC. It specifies CASRAGGPSYEQYF.

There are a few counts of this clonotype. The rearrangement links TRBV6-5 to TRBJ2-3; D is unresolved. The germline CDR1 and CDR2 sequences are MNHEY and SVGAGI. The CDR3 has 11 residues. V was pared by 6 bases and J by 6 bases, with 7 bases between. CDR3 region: CASRTRDTQYF. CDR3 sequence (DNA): TGTGCCAGCAGAACCCGGGATACGCAGTATTTT.

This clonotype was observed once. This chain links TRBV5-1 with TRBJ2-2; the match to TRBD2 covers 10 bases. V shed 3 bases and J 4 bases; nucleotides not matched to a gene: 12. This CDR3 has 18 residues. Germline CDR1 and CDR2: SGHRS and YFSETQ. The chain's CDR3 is CASSSVPGLAPGTGELFF. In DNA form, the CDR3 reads TGCGCCAGCAGCTCAGTCCCGGGACTAGCGCCCGGCACCGGGGAGCTGTTTTTT.

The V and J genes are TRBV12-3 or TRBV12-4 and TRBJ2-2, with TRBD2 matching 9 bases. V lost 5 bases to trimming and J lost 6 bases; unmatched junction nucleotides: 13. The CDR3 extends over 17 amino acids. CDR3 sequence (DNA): TGTGCCAGCAGTGACACCTGGGCGGGGGGGCCGCCCGGGGAGCTGTTTTTT. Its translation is CASSDTWAGGPPGELFF.

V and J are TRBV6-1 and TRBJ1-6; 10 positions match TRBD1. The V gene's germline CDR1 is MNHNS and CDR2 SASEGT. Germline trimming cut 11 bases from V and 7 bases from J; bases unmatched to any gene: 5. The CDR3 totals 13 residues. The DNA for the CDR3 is TGTGCCGCGAGGACAGGGGGGAATTCACCCCTCCACTTT. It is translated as CAARTGGNSPLHF.

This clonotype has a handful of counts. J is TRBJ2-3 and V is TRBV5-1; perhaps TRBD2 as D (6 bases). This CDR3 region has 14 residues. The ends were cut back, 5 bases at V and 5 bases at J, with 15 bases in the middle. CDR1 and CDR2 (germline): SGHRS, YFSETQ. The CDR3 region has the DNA TGCGCCAGCAGGGAGGGTTCCTGGGGAGATACGCAGTATTTT. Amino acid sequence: CASREGSWGDTQYF. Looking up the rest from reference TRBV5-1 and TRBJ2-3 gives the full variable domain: KAGVTQTPRYLIKTRGQQVTLSCSPISGHRSVSWYQQTPGQGLQFLFEYFSETQRNKGNFPGRFSGRQFSNSRSEMNVSTLELGDSALYLCASREGSWGDTQYFGPGTRLTVL.

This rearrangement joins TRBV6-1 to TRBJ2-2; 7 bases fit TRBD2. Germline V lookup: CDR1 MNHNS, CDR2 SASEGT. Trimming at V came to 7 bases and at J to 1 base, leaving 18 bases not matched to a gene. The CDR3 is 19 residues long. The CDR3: CASTRLARQPSMNTGELFF. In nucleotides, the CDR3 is TGTGCCAGCACCCGACTAGCACGCCAACCTTCAATGAACACCGGGGAGCTGTTTTTT.

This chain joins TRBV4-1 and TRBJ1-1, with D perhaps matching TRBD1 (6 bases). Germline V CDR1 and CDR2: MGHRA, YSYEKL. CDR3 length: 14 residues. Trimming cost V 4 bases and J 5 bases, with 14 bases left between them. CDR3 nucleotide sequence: TGCGCCAGCAGCCCGGGACAAAGGGCGACTGAAGCTTTCTTT. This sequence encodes CASSPGQRATEAFF.

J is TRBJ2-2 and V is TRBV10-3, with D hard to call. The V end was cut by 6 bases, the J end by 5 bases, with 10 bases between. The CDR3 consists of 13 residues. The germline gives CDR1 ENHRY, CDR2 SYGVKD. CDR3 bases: TGTGCCATCAGACCGAGCTGGACCGGGGAGCTGTTTTTT. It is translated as CAIRPSWTGELFF.

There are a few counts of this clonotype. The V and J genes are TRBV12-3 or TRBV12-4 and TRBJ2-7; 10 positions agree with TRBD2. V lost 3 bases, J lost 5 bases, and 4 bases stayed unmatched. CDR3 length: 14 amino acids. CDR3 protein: CASSFGLAGDEQYF. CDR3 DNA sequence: TGTGCCAGCAGTTTTGGGCTAGCGGGGGACGAGCAGTACTTC.

DNA of the CDR3: TGTGCCAGCAGTGGGGGACAGGGGGCTGAAGCTTTCTTT. As protein: CASSGGQGAEAFF. J is TRBJ1-1 and V is TRBV25-1; the match to TRBD1 covers 11 bases. The junction had 1 base not matched to a gene; V was cut back by 4 bases and J by 6 bases. The germline V gene has CDR1 MGHDK and CDR2 SYGVNS. CDR3 length: 13 amino acids.

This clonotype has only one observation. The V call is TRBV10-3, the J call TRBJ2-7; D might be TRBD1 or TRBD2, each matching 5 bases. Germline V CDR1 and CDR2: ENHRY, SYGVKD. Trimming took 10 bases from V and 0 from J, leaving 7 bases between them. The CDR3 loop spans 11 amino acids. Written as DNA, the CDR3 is TGTGCCACCGGGACCTCCTACGAGCAGTACTTC. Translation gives CATGTSYEQYF.

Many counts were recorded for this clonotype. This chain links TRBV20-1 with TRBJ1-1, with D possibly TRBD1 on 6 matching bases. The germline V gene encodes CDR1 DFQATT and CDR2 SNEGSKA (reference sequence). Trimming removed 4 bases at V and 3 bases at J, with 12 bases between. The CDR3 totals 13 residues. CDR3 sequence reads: CSATRQVYTEAFF. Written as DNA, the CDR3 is TGCAGTGCTACCCGACAGGTTTACACTGAAGCTTTCTTT.

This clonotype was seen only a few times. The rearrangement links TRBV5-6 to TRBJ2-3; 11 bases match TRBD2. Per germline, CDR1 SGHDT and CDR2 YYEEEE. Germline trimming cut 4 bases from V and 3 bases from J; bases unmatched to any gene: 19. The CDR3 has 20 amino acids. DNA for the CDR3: TGTGCCAGCAGCCCTGGGGCTACGACACTAGCGGGGGTTGGTACAGATACGCAGTATTTT. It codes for CASSPGATTLAGVGTDTQYF.

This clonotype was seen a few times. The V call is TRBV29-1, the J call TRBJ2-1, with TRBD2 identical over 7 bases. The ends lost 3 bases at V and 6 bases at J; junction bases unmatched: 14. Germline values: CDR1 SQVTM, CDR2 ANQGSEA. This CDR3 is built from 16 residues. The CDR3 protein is CSVEGPREDLINEQFF. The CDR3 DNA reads TGCAGCGTTGAGGGGCCTCGGGAGGACCTTATCAATGAGCAGTTCTTC.

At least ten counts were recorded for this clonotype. The DNA for the CDR3 is TGTGCCAGCAGTCCTTCCCGACAGGGGAGGGCACGCGAGCAGTACTTC. Its protein is CASSPSRQGRAREQYF. The chain carries TRBV12-3 or TRBV12-4 and TRBJ2-7, with D possibly TRBD1 on 8 matching bases. This CDR3 is 16 amino acids long. V lost 5 bases and J lost 6, with 23 bases in between.

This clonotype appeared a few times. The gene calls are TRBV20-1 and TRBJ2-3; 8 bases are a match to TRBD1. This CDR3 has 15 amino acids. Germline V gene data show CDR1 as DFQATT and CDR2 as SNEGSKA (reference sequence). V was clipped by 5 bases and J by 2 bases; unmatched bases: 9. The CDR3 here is CSAGGGQGHTDTQYF. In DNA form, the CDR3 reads TGCAGTGCTGGGGGCGGACAGGGCCACACAGATACGCAGTATTTT.

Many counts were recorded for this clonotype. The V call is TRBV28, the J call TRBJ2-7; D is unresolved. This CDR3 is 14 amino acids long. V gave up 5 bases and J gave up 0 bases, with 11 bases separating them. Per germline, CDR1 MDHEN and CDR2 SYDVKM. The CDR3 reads CASSPQGNSYEQYF. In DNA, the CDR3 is TGTGCCAGCAGTCCTCAAGGGAACTCCTACGAGCAGTACTTC.

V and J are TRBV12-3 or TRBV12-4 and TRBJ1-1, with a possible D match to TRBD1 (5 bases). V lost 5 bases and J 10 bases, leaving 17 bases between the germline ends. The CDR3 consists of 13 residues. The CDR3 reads CASSPGAALGAFF. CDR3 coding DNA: TGTGCCAGCAGTCCTGGGGCCGCCTTGGGAGCTTTCTTT.

The CDR3 region is CATLGQASSYEQYF. DNA for the CDR3: TGTGCCACCCTCGGACAGGCTAGCTCCTACGAGCAGTACTTC. This chain joins TRBV21-1 and TRBJ2-7; the listed D gene, TRBD1, was not tested against the DNA. TRBV21-1 is termed a pseudogene. This CDR3 contains 14 residues.

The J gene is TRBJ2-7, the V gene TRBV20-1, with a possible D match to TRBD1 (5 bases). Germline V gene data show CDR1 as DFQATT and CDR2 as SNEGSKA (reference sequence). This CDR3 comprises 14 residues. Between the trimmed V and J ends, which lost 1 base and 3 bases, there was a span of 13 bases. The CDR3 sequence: CSARGGGHYYEQYF. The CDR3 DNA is TGCAGTGCTAGAGGGGGCGGACACTACTACGAGCAGTACTTC.

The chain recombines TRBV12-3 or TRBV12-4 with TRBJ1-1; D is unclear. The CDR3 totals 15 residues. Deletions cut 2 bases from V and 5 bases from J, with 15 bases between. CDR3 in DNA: TGTGCCAGCAGTTTAATAAAAGGGCCGGGGACTGAAGCTTTCTTT. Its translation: CASSLIKGPGTEAFF.

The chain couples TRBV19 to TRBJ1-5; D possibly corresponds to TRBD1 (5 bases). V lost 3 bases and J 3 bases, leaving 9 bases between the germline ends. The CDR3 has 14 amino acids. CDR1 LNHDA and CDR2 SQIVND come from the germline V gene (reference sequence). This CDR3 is CASSIGHPNQPQHF. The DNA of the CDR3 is TGTGCCAGTAGTATCGGACACCCCAATCAGCCCCAGCATTTT.

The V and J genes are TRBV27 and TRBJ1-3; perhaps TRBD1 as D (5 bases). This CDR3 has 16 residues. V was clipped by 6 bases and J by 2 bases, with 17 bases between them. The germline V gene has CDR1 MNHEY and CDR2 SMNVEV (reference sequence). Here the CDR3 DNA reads TGTGCCAGCAGGGTGCGGGGGGAAGGAGCTGGAAACACCATATATTTT. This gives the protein CASRVRGEGAGNTIYF.

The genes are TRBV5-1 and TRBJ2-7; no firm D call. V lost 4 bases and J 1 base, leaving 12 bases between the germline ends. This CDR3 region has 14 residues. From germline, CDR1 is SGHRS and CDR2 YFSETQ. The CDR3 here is CASSDWQSSYEQYF. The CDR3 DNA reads TGCGCCAGCAGCGATTGGCAGTCGTCCTACGAGCAGTACTTC.

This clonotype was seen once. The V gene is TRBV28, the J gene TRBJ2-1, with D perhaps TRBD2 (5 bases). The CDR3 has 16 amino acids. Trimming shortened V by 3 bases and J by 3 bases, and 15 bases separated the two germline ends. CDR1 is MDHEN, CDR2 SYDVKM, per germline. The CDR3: CASSFRQPRGYNEQFF. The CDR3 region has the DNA TGTGCCAGCAGTTTCCGCCAGCCCCGGGGCTACAATGAGCAGTTCTTC.

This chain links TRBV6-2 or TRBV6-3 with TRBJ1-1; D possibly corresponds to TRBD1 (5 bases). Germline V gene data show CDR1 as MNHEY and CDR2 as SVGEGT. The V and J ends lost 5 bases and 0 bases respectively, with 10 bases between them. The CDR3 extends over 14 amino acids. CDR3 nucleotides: TGTGCCAGCAGTCGGGGACTATTGAACACTGAAGCTTTCTTT. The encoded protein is CASSRGLLNTEAFF.

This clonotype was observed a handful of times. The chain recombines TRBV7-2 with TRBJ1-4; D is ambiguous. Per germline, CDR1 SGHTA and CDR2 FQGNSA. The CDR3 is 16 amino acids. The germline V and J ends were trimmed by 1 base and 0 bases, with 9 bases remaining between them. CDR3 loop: CASSLGFTPTNEKLFF. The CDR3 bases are TGTGCCAGCAGCTTAGGATTCACGCCAACTAATGAAAAACTGTTTTTT. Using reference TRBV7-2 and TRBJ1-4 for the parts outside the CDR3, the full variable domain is GAGVSQSPSNKVTEKGKDVELRCDPISGHTALYWYRQSLGQGLEFLIYFQGNSAPDKSGLPSDRFSAERTGGSVSTLTIQRTQQEDSAVYLCASSLGFTPTNEKLFFGSGTQLSVL.

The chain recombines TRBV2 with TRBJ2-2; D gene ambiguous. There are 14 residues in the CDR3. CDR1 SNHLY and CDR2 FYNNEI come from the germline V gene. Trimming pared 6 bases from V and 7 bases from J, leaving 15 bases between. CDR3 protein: CASRASASGGELFF. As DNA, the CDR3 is TGTGCCAGCAGGGCTTCGGCCTCGGGCGGGGAGCTGTTTTTT.

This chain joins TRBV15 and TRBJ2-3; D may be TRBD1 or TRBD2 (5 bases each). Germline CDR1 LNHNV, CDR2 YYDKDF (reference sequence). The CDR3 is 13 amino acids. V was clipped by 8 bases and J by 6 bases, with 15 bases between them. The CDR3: CATSPGGGDTQYF. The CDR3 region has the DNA TGTGCCACCTCGCCTGGGGGTGGTGATACGCAGTATTTT.